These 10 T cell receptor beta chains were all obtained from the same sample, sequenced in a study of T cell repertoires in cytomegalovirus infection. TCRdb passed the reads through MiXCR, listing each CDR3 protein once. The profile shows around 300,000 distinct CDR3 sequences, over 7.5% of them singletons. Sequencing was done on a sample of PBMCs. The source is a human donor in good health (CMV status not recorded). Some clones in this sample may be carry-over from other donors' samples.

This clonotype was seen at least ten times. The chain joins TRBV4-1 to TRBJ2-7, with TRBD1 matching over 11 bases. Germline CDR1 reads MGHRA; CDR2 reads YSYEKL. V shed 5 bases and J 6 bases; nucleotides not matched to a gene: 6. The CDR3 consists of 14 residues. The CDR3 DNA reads TGCGCCAGCAGCAATGGACAGGGGGCGGCCGAGCAGTACTTC. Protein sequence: CASSNGQGAAEQYF.

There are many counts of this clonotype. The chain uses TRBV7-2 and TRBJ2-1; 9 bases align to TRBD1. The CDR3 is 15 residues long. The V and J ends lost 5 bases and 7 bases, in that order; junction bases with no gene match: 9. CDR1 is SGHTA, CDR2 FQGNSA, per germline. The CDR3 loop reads CASSGQGRTLNEQFF. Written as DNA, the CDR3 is TGTGCCAGCAGCGGACAGGGGCGAACTTTAAATGAGCAGTTCTTC.

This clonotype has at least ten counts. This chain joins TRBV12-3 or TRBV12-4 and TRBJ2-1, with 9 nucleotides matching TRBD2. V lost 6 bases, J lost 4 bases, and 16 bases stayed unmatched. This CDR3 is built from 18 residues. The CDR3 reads CASRPPGGSGSLYNEQFF. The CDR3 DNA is TGTGCCAGCAGACCCCCGGGTGGTAGCGGGAGTTTGTACAATGAGCAGTTCTTC.

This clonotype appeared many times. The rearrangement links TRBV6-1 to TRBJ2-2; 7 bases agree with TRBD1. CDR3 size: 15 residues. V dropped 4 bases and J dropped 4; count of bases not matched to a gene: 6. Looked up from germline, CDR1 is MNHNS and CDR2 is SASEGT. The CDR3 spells CASSVGTVGTGELFF. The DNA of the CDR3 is TGTGCCAGCAGTGTCGGGACAGTGGGCACCGGGGAGCTGTTTTTT.

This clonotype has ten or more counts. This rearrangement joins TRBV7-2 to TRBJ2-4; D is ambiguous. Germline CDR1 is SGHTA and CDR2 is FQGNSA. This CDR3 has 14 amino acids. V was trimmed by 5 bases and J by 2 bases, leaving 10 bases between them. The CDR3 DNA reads TGTGCCAGCAGCCCTCCCCGGACCAAAAACATTCAGTACTTC. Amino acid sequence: CASSPPRTKNIQYF.

The CDR3 DNA reads as TGCGCCAGCAGCCAAGCGCGGGGGGCCTACAATGAGCAGTTCTTC. Its translation is CASSQARGAYNEQFF. J is TRBJ2-1 and V is TRBV4-1; 8 positions match TRBD2. The CDR3 has 15 residues. Germline lookup yields CDR1 MGHRA and CDR2 YSYEKL. Unmatched junction bases numbered 1, after V lost 1 base and J lost 2 bases.

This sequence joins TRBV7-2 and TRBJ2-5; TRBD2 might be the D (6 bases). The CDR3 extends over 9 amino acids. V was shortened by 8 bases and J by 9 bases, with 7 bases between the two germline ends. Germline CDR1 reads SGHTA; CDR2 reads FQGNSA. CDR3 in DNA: TGTGCCAGCGGGGAGGCCCAGTACTTC. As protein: CASGEAQYF.

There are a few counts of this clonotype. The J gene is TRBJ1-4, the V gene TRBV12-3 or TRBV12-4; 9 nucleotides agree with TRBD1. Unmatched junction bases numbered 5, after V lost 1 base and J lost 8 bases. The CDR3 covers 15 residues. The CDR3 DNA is TGTGCCAGCAGTTTAGTGGGGACAGGGAACGAAAAACTGTTTTTT. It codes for CASSLVGTGNEKLFF.

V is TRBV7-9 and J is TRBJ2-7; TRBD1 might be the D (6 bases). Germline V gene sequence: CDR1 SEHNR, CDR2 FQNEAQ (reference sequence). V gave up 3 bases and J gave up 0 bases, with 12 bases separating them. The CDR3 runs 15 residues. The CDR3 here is CASSFPGHLSYEQYF. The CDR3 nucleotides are TGTGCCAGCAGCTTCCCGGGACACCTCTCCTACGAGCAGTACTTC.

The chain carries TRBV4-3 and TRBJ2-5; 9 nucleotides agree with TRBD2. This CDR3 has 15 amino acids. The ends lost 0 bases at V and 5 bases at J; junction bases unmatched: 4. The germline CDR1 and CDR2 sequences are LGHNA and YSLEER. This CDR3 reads CASSQDVTSGETQYF. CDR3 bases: TGCGCCAGCAGCCAAGATGTTACTAGCGGGGAGACCCAGTACTTC.